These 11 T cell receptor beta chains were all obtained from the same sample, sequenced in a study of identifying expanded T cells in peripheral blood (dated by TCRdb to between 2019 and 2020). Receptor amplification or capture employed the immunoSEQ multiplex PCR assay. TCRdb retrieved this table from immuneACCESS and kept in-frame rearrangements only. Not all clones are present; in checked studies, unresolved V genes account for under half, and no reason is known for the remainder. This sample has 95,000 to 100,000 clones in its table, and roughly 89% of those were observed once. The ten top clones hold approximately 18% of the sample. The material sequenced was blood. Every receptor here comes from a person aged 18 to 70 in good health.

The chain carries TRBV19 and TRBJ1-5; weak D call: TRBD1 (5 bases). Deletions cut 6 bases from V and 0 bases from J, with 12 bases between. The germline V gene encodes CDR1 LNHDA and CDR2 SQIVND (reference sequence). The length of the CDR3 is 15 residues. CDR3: CASRTTVYSNQPQHF. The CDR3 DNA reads TGTGCCAGTAGGACGACAGTTTATAGCAATCAGCCCCAGCATTTT.

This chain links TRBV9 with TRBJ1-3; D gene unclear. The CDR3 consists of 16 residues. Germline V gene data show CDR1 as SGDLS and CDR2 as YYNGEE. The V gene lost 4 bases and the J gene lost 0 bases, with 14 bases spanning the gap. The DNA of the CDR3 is TGTGCCAGCAGCCCATGGACTGTTAACTCTGGAAACACCATATATTTT. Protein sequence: CASSPWTVNSGNTIYF.

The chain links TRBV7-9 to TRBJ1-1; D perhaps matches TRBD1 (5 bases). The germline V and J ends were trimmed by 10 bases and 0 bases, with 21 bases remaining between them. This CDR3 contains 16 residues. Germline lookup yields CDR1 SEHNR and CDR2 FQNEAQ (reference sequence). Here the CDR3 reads CATRDTPGRLNTEAFF. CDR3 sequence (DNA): TGTGCCACCAGAGACACTCCGGGACGGCTGAACACTGAAGCTTTCTTT. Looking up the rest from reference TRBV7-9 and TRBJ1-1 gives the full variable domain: DTGVSQNPRHKITKRGQNVTFRCDPISEHNRLYWYRQTLGQGPEFLTYFQNEAQLEKSRLLSDRFSAERPKGSFSTLEIQRTEQGDSAMYLCATRDTPGRLNTEAFFGQGTRLTVV.

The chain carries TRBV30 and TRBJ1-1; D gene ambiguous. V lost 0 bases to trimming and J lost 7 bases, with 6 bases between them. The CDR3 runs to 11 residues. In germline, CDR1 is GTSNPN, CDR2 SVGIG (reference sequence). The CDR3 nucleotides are TGTGCCTGGAGTGTTCGACTTGAAGCTTTCTTT. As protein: CAWSVRLEAFF.

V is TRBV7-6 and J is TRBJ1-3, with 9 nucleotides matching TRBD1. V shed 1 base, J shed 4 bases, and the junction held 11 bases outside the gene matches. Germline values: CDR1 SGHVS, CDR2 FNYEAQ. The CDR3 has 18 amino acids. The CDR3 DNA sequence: TGTGCCAGCAGCTTAGGGGCCCCTGGACAGGGGTGGGGAAACACCATATATTTT. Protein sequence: CASSLGAPGQGWGNTIYF. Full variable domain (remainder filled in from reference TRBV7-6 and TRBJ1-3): GAGVSQSPRYKVTKRGQDVALRCDPISGHVSLYWYRQALGQGPEFLTYFNYEAQQDKSGLPNDRFSAERPEGSISTLTIQRTEQRDSAMYRCASSLGAPGQGWGNTIYFGEGSWLTVV.

The CDR3 here is CASRATTDTQYF. CDR3 bases: TGTGCCAGCAGGGCCACCACAGATACGCAGTATTTT. The V gene is TRBV2, the J gene TRBJ2-3; D uncertain. The V gene's germline CDR1 is SNHLY and CDR2 FYNNEI. The CDR3 contains 12 residues. The V end was cut by 6 bases, the J end by 2 bases, with 6 bases between.

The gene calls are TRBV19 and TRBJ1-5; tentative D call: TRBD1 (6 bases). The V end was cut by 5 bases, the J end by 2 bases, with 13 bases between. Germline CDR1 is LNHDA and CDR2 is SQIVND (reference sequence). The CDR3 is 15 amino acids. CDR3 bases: TGTGCCAGTAGTGTCAGGGGTTCCGGCAATCAGCCCCAGCATTTT. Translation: CASSVRGSGNQPQHF.

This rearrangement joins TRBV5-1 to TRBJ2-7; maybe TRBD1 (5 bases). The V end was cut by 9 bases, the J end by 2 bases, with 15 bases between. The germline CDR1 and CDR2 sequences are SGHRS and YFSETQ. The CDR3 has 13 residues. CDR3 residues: CATKPTGTYEQYF. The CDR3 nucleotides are TGCGCCACCAAACCTACAGGAACCTACGAGCAGTACTTC.

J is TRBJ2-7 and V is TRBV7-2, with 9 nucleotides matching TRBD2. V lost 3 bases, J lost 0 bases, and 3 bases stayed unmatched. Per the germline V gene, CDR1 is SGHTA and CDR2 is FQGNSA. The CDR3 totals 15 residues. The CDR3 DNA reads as TGTGCCAGCAGCTTGGGACTAGCTCCCTCCTACGAGCAGTACTTC. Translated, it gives CASSLGLAPSYEQYF.

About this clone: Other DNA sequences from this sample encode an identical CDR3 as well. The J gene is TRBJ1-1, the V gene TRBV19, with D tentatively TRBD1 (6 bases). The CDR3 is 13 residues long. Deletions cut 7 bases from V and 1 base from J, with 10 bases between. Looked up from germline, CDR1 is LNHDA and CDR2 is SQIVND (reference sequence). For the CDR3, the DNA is TGTGCCAGTAAGGGACAAGGGAACACTGAAGCTTTCTTT. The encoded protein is CASKGQGNTEAFF.

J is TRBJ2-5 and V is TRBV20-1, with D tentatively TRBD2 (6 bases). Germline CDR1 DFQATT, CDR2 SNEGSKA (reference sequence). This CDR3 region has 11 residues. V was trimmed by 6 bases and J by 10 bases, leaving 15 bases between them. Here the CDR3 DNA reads TGCAGTGCGGTGGTGTGGGGGGACCAGTACTTC. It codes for CSAVVWGDQYF.